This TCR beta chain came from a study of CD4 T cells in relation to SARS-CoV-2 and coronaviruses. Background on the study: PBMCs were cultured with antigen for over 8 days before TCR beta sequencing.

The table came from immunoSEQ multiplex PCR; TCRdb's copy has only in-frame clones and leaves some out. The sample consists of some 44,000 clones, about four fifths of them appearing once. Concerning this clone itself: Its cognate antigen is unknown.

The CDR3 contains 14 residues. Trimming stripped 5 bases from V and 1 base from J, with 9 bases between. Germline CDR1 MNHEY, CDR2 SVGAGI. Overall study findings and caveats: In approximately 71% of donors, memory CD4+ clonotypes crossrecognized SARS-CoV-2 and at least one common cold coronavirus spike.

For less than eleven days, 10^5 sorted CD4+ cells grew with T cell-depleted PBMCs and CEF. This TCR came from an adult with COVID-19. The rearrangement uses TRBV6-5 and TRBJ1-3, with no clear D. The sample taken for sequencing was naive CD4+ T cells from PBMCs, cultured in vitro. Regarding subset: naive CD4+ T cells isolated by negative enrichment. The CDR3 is CASSQQSSGNTIYF. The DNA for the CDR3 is TGTGCCAGCAGTCAACAGTCTTCTGGAAACACCATATATTTT.